A single T cell receptor (beta chain) is shown here with its context. The antigen is undetermined. CDR1 SGHAT and CDR2 FQNNGV come from the germline V gene. The trim removed 0 bases at V and 0 bases at J, leaving 5 bases unmatched. There are 18 residues in the CDR3. 13 Jbeta primers and 60 Vbeta primers were used for the PCR. The data were produced by immunoSEQ multiplex PCR, yet TCRdb's version contains in-frame clones alone and is incomplete. Altogether around 110,000 clones are present, under 90% being singletons, with the ten largest covering under 4%. This sample was included in a study of cytomegalovirus exposure and HLA in healthy donors. Study-level findings and limits: Cytomegalovirus-associated TCR beta chains were listed, numbering 164. Earlier analysis found most TCR beta V segments productive about 90% or about 30% of the time. It was reportedly the case that the classifier diagnosed cytomegalovirus status with high specificity and sensitivity.

At the time of sampling, donors were nominally healthy, though unrecorded immune exposures were likely. This receptor was obtained from a woman younger than 45 in good health and CMV-seronegative. The rearrangement uses TRBV11-2 and TRBJ2-6; 7 bases line up with TRBD1. The sequencing input was PBMCs. In DNA form, the CDR3 reads TGTGCCAGCAGCTTAGAGGACAGGATAAGCTCTGGGGCCAACGTCCTGACTTTC. Its protein is CASSLEDRISSGANVLTF.